Sequencing of this T cell receptor (beta chain) was carried out in a study of T-cell memory formation after mild COVID-19. Constant-segment primers served in 5'RACE that generated TCR alpha and TCR beta cDNA libraries bearing sample barcodes and UMIs. TCRdb re-derived calls from the 5' RACE reads in MiXCR, one entry per CDR3 protein. The sample has about 430,000 distinct CDR3 sequences, roughly a quarter seen once; the top ten hold around 8.1%. This clonotype has only a few counts. The sequence derives from an adult woman who had mild COVID-19 (a few samples of this study predate the infection). Cell type and time point are not known. Specimen: PBMCs or a T cell subset sorted from them (not recorded which).

CDR3 nucleotides: TGTGCCAGCAGTCCCTTTGGGGGGCGGAACACCGGGGAGCTGTTTTTT. Translating gives CASSPFGGRNTGELFF. This rearrangement joins TRBV4-2 to TRBJ2-2; D possibly uses TRBD1 or TRBD2 (6 bases each). Trimming took 6 bases from V and 1 from J, leaving 15 bases between them. The CDR3 has 16 amino acids. CDR1 is LGHNA, CDR2 YNFKEQ, per germline.